The clone carrying this T cell receptor beta chain has a handful of counts. Germline CDR1 is SGDLS and CDR2 is YYNGEE. Trimming removed 0 bases from V and 0 bases from J, with 7 bases in between. This CDR3 has 14 residues. TCRdb keeps only in-frame clones here, not all; method: immunoSEQ multiplex PCR. This sample has about 13,000 clones, with about nine tenths found just once. The sample belongs to a study of T cell changes during pregnancy in multiple sclerosis. This receptor was identified in a female donor with multiple sclerosis, enrolled in a pregnancy study. The J gene is TRBJ2-7, the V gene TRBV9; D gene unclear. This sample comprised CD8+ T cells from peripheral blood mononuclear cells, obtained in the first trimester of pregnancy. Written as DNA, the CDR3 is TGTGCCAGCAGCGTAGGTCGGAGCTCCTACGAGCAGTACTTC. Residues: CASSVGRSSYEQYF.